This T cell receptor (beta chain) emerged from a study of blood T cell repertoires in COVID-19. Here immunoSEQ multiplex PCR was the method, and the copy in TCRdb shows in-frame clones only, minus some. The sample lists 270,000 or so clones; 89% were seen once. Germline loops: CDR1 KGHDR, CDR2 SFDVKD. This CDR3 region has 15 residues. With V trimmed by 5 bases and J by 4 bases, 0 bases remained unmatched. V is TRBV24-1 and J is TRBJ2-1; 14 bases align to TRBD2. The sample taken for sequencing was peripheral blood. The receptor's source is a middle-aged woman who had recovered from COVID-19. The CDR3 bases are TGTGCCACCAGTGGACTAGCGGGAGGGTACAATGAGCAGTTCTTC. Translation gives CATSGLAGGYNEQFF.